The 9 T cell receptor beta chains below all came from one sample that was sequenced in a study of HIV-infected children after antiretroviral therapy interruption. Unique molecular identifiers were included in an RNA-based 3' RACE TCR library. Each CDR3 protein gets one entry after TCRdb re-called the 3' RACE reads with MiXCR. The table records about 50,000 distinct CDR3 sequences, around 4% of them present only once. Treatment given: PENTA 11 planned treatment interruption arm or continuous ART arm. Sequenced here: CD45RA+ CD4+ T cells from PBMCs, pooled from several time points, sampled from a donor given antiretroviral therapy, either interrupted or continuous. Subset specified: naive CD4+ CD45RA+ CD45RO- T cells. The receptors were gathered from a pool of human donors with HIV.

Many counts were recorded for this clonotype. CDR3 coding DNA: TGTGCCAGCAGTGGGGGGCAGGGGAATTATCAGCCCCAGCATTTT. The encoded protein is CASSGGQGNYQPQHF. This chain joins TRBV12-3 or TRBV12-4 and TRBJ1-5, with D maybe TRBD1 (6 bases). This CDR3 region has 15 residues. V gave up 5 bases and J gave up 5 bases, with 16 bases separating them.

This clonotype was counted ten times or more. The chain joins TRBV28 to TRBJ1-1, with 9 bases that match TRBD1. V gave up 4 bases and J gave up 3 bases; unmatched junction bases: 3. Per germline, CDR1 MDHEN and CDR2 SYDVKM. This CDR3 is 14 amino acids long. The CDR3 here is CASSSGQGHTEAFF. CDR3 coding DNA: TGTGCCAGCAGTTCGGGACAGGGACACACTGAAGCTTTCTTT.

This clonotype has ten or more counts. V is TRBV7-7 and J is TRBJ2-1; D call uncertain. Germline CDR1 reads SSHAT; CDR2 reads FNYEAQ (reference sequence). V was clipped by 4 bases and J by 7 bases, with 17 bases between them. The CDR3 covers 15 residues. The CDR3 is CASSSFDSPGNEQFF. The CDR3 DNA reads as TGTGCCAGCAGCTCGTTCGACTCACCCGGGAATGAGCAGTTCTTC.

This clonotype was seen a handful of times. The rearrangement uses TRBV7-3 and TRBJ2-1, with D perhaps matching TRBD1 or TRBD2 (6 bases each). The length of the CDR3 is 13 residues. V lost 1 base to trimming and J lost 9 bases, with 10 bases between them. CDR1 is SGHTA, CDR2 FQGTGA, per germline. The CDR3, as DNA: TGTGCCAGCAGCTTAAAGGGGGGCGCTGAGCAGTTCTTC. It encodes CASSLKGGAEQFF.

This clonotype was detected ten times or more. The genes are TRBV3-1 and TRBJ2-3; a weak D match, TRBD2 (6 bases). Germline CDR1 reads LGHDT; CDR2 reads YNNKEL (reference sequence). Trimming took 3 bases from V and 6 from J, leaving 16 bases between them. CDR3 size: 15 residues. As DNA, the CDR3 is TGTGCCAGCAGCCAGGTTCGGGGGTACGGGGATACGCAGTATTTT. It is translated as CASSQVRGYGDTQYF.

Many counts were recorded for this clonotype. In nucleotides, the CDR3 is TGTGCCAGCAGCCTACGGGCTCCTTCCTACGAGCAGTACTTC. It specifies CASSLRAPSYEQYF. The chain is built from TRBV7-2 and TRBJ2-7; D gene uncertain. The V end lost 5 bases, the J end lost 1 base, and 12 bases lay between the germline ends. The V gene's germline CDR1 is SGHTA and CDR2 FQGNSA. The CDR3 runs to 14 residues.

The chain combines TRBV6-5 with TRBJ2-2, with D possibly TRBD2 on 5 matching bases. Germline V gives CDR1 MNHEY, CDR2 SVGAGI. The V end lost 5 bases, the J end lost 5 bases, and 12 bases lay between the germline ends. This CDR3 contains 14 residues. CDR3 protein: CASSTPGWTGELFF. The CDR3 DNA is TGTGCCAGCAGTACCCCGGGATGGACCGGGGAGCTGTTTTTT.

Many counts were recorded for this clonotype. The chain uses TRBV6-6 and TRBJ2-3; TRBD1 agrees at 8 bases. The CDR3 consists of 14 residues. V was pared by 6 bases and J by 6 bases, with 8 bases of the junction left unmatched. Germline V CDR1 and CDR2: MNHNY, SVGAGI (reference sequence). CDR3 bases: TGTGCCAGCAGAGTGACAGGGGCGGCGGATACGCAGTATTTT. Its translation: CASRVTGAADTQYF.

In its sample, this clonotype was seen many times. This chain connects TRBV25-1 to TRBJ2-1; D call uncertain. CDR1 is MGHDK, CDR2 SYGVNS, per germline. This CDR3 spans 12 amino acids. V was pared by 5 bases and J by 10 bases, with 12 bases between. Here the CDR3 reads CASSSLTAEQFF. The CDR3 DNA sequence: TGTGCCAGCAGTTCCCTGACCGCAGAGCAGTTCTTC.